One sample yielded the 3 T cell receptor beta chains listed below, sequenced in a study of control samples from healthy donors and cancer patients. The protocol was immunoSEQ multiplex PCR, while the TCRdb copy is restricted to in-frame clones and leaves out a portion. The sample holds some 120,000 clones, more than 75% seen once. Sequenced material: blood. These TCRs come from a woman in her 70s in good health.

V gene TRBV11-3 combines with J gene TRBJ2-5; 9 bases are a match to TRBD1. Germline V CDR1 and CDR2: SGHNT, YENEEA. V lost 6 bases to trimming and J lost 5 bases; unmatched junction nucleotides: 4. The CDR3 length is 13 residues. DNA of the CDR3: TGTGCCAGCAGTCTGGACAGGGGCGAGACCCAGTACTTC. It is translated as CASSLDRGETQYF.

This clone occurred a few times. This CDR3 is CASSLLGQWGETQYF. In nucleotides, the CDR3 is TGTGCCAGCAGTTTACTAGGACAGTGGGGGGAGACCCAGTACTTC. The rearrangement links TRBV27 to TRBJ2-5; D might be TRBD1 (6 bases). V shed 2 bases and J shed 5 bases, with 15 bases lying between them. Germline CDR1 MNHEY, CDR2 SMNVEV (reference sequence). This CDR3 has 15 residues.

This chain uses TRBV27 with TRBJ1-5; D gene unclear. CDR1 and CDR2 (germline): MNHEY, SMNVEV (reference sequence). Between the trimmed V and J ends, which lost 3 bases and 0 bases, there was a span of 9 bases. The CDR3 loop spans 15 amino acids. The CDR3 loop is CASSFTGYSNQPQHF. The DNA for the CDR3 is TGTGCCAGCAGTTTTACCGGGTATAGCAATCAGCCCCAGCATTTT.